The clone carrying this T cell receptor beta chain was detected many times. The data originate from a study of read filtering for tumor transcriptome and immune sequencing. Study information: Per sample, TCR-region reads ranged about 4.05 to 10.27 million by IR-seq, 85 to 1273 by RNA-seq.

Bone marrow was sampled from every patient at the time of active disease. The library was built from 400 ng RNA with molecular barcoded adaptors for alpha/delta and beta/gamma chains. TCRdb reanalysed the reads using MiXCR and keeps one entry per CDR3 protein. The sample lists 35,000 to 55,000 distinct CDR3 sequences, 9.5% to 15% occurring once. The V end lost 3 bases, the J end lost 4 bases, and 16 bases lay between the germline ends. Germline V CDR1 and CDR2: MGHRA, YSYEKL. The CDR3 spans 17 residues. This chain uses TRBV4-1 with TRBJ2-6, with D possibly being TRBD1 (6 bases). The sample comprised a population of CD138-negative cells sorted from bone marrow. The receptor was isolated from a donor aged 40 or over with multiple myeloma. The CDR3 DNA reads as TGCGCCAGCAGCCAGAAGCTTACAGGGCTCGGGGCCAACGTCCTGACTTTC. Protein product: CASSQKLTGLGANVLTF.